These 17 T cell receptor beta chains originate from one sample sequenced in a study of shared clonotypes between healthy human individuals. TCRdb's table, derived via immunoSEQ multiplex PCR, lists solely in-frame clones and lacks some. The data show approximately 2,300,000 clones, 85% to 95% seen once. Material for sequencing was naive CD4+ T cells from PBMCs. As for subset: CD45RA+ positively selected. These receptors all stem from a man aged 18 to 29 in good health. Some clones in this sample may be carry-over from other donors' samples.

The chain carries TRBV4-2 and TRBJ2-5; D unclear. The J call may be mistaken, given a closer DNA end match to TRBJ2-7. This CDR3 is 11 amino acids long. Germline CDR1 is LGHNA and CDR2 is YNFKEQ. The CDR3 DNA reads TGTGCCAGCAGCCGTGGGTTCGAGCAGTACTTC. Its protein is CASSRGFEQYF.

This clone was observed a single time. The chain recombines TRBV19 with TRBJ2-1; 7 bases fit TRBD2. Germline V CDR1 and CDR2: LNHDA, SQIVND (reference sequence). This CDR3 region has 17 residues. V trimming: 2 bases; J trimming: 0 bases; junction bases outside the gene matches: 7. The chain's CDR3 is CASSINRRESSYNEQFF. DNA for the CDR3: TGTGCCAGTAGTATAAACCGGCGGGAGAGCTCCTACAATGAGCAGTTCTTC.

CDR3 bases: TGTGCCAGCAGCTTCGGGGCGGTTAGCTCCTACAATGAGCAGTTCTTC. It codes for CASSFGAVSSYNEQFF. The genes are TRBV7-6 and TRBJ2-1; TRBD1 or TRBD2 may be the D gene (5 bases each). The CDR3 length is 16 residues. V was trimmed by 3 bases and J by 0 bases, leaving 12 bases between them. Germline lookup yields CDR1 SGHVS and CDR2 FNYEAQ. The full variable domain, its missing parts supplied by reference TRBV7-6 and TRBJ2-1, is GAGVSQSPRYKVTKRGQDVALRCDPISGHVSLYWYRQALGQGPEFLTYFNYEAQQDKSGLPNDRFSAERPEGSISTLTIQRTEQRDSAMYRCASSFGAVSSYNEQFFGPGTRLTVL.

Regarding this clone: The sample holds other DNA sequences that translate to the same CDR3. The gene calls are TRBV28 and TRBJ1-5, with D hard to call. The CDR3 has 12 amino acids. Between the trimmed V and J ends, which lost 4 bases and 7 bases, there was a span of 8 bases. The germline V gene has CDR1 MDHEN and CDR2 SYDVKM. Here the CDR3 reads CASSSPGQPQHF. The DNA for the CDR3 is TGTGCCAGCAGTTCCCCCGGCCAGCCCCAGCATTTT. Based on the CDR3 plus reference TRBV28 and TRBJ1-5, the full variable domain is DVKVTQSSRYLVKRTGEKVFLECVQDMDHENMFWYRQDPGLGLRLIYFSYDVKMKEKGDIPEGYSVSREKKERFSLILESASTNQTSMYLCASSSPGQPQHFGDGTRLSIL.

As to this clone: The sample has other DNA sequences that encode this CDR3 too. This chain uses TRBV29-1 with TRBJ2-7; the match to TRBD2 covers 12 bases. J gave up 2 bases and V 2 bases, and 1 base lay outside the gene matches. Germline assignment: CDR1 SQVTM and CDR2 ANQGSEA. The CDR3 has 14 amino acids. The CDR3 bases are TGCAGCGTTGAACCTAGCGGGAGGGCCTACGAGCAGTACTTC. Its translation: CSVEPSGRAYEQYF.

The gene calls are TRBV28 and TRBJ1-5; D gene uncertain. This CDR3 region has 12 residues. From germline, CDR1 is MDHEN and CDR2 SYDVKM. Trimming stripped 7 bases from V and 1 base from J, with 5 bases between. The CDR3 DNA is TGTGCCAGCAAGAGGAGCAATCAGCCCCAGCATTTT. Its translation is CASKRSNQPQHF. The full variable domain, with the rest looked up from reference TRBV28 and TRBJ1-5, is DVKVTQSSRYLVKRTGEKVFLECVQDMDHENMFWYRQDPGLGLRLIYFSYDVKMKEKGDIPEGYSVSREKKERFSLILESASTNQTSMYLCASKRSNQPQHFGDGTRLSIL.

V gene TRBV7-2 combines with J gene TRBJ1-1; D gene uncertain. Trimming left V 1 base short and J 1 base short, with 10 bases between. Germline CDR1 is SGHTA and CDR2 is FQGNSA. The CDR3 consists of 15 residues. The CDR3 sequence is CASSLGVWENTEAFF. CDR3 nucleotide sequence: TGTGCCAGCAGCTTAGGCGTATGGGAGAACACTGAAGCTTTCTTT. Full variable domain (rest looked up from reference TRBV7-2 and TRBJ1-1): GAGVSQSPSNKVTEKGKDVELRCDPISGHTALYWYRQSLGQGLEFLIYFQGNSAPDKSGLPSDRFSAERTGGSVSTLTIQRTQQEDSAVYLCASSLGVWENTEAFFGQGTRLTVV.

This clone was seen once. The chain carries TRBV5-1 and TRBJ2-3; D unresolved. This CDR3 is 15 amino acids long. CDR1 and CDR2 from the germline V gene are SGHRS and YFSETQ. Trimming shortened V by 1 base and J by 0 bases, and 9 bases separated the two germline ends. The CDR3 protein is CASSLNPSSTDTQYF. The CDR3 DNA sequence: TGCGCCAGCAGCTTGAATCCTTCTAGCACAGATACGCAGTATTTT. Looking up the rest from reference TRBV5-1 and TRBJ2-3 gives the full variable domain: KAGVTQTPRYLIKTRGQQVTLSCSPISGHRSVSWYQQTPGQGLQFLFEYFSETQRNKGNFPGRFSGRQFSNSRSEMNVSTLELGDSALYLCASSLNPSSTDTQYFGPGTRLTVL.

This chain uses TRBV6-5 with TRBJ2-5; 8 bases align to TRBD1. Germline CDR1 and CDR2: MNHEY and SVGAGI. The CDR3 consists of 15 residues. The J segment lost 2 bases and the V segment lost 6 bases, leaving 8 bases of the junction unmatched. DNA for the CDR3: TGTGCCAGCAGACCGGGACAGGCAAGACAAGAGACCCAGTACTTC. It specifies CASRPGQARQETQYF.

A few counts support this clone. This sample also contains other DNA sequences that code for the same CDR3. This rearrangement joins TRBV14 to TRBJ1-1; D is undetermined. Germline V gives CDR1 SGHDN, CDR2 FVKESK. The CDR3 length is 16 residues. V lost 1 base to trimming and J lost 0 bases, with 12 bases between them. DNA for the CDR3: TGTGCCAGCAGCCAAGGGCAGGTTAACATGAACACTGAAGCTTTCTTT. This sequence encodes CASSQGQVNMNTEAFF.

J is TRBJ2-3 and V is TRBV6-6; D is uncertain. This CDR3 is built from 12 residues. Germline V gene sequence: CDR1 MNHNY, CDR2 SVGAGI (reference sequence). V was cut by 6 bases and J by 4 bases, with 8 bases left in between. In DNA form, the CDR3 reads TGTGCCAGCAGGGCATCCCCAGATACGCAGTATTTT. It translates to CASRASPDTQYF.

This rearrangement joins TRBV5-1 to TRBJ2-1, with D perhaps assigned TRBD1 or TRBD2 (5 bases each). V was trimmed by 0 bases and J by 6 bases, leaving 10 bases between them. This CDR3 is 14 amino acids long. CDR1 SGHRS and CDR2 YFSETQ come from the germline V gene. CDR3 loop: CASSLVLGTNEQFF. CDR3 in DNA: TGCGCCAGCAGCTTGGTTTTGGGGACCAATGAGCAGTTCTTC.

This clone appeared once. The chain combines TRBV5-8 with TRBJ1-1; D gene ambiguous. Germline loops: CDR1 SGHTS, CDR2 YDEGEE. CDR3 length equals 12 residues. The V end lost 4 bases, the J end lost 1 base, and 5 bases lay between the germline ends. The CDR3 DNA sequence: TGTGCCAGCAGCCGACAGAACACTGAAGCTTTCTTT. This gives the protein CASSRQNTEAFF.

The gene calls are TRBV19 and TRBJ1-5; D is undetermined. V lost 8 bases, J lost 4 bases, and 18 bases lay in between. From germline, CDR1 is LNHDA and CDR2 SQIVND (reference sequence). CDR3 size: 15 residues. The CDR3 loop reads CASAGVLLVNQPQHF. The CDR3 bases are TGTGCCAGTGCGGGAGTCCTACTTGTTAATCAGCCCCAGCATTTT.

The chain uses TRBV2 and TRBJ2-2, with TRBD2 identical over 11 bases. Germline assignment: CDR1 SNHLY and CDR2 FYNNEI. The CDR3 has 17 amino acids. With V trimmed by 7 bases and J by 1 base, 8 bases remained unmatched. The CDR3 spells CASNTIAGGMNTGELFF. The CDR3 bases are TGTGCCAGCAATACAATAGCGGGAGGGATGAACACCGGGGAGCTGTTTTTT.

The chain links TRBV29-1 to TRBJ2-7; 9 positions agree with TRBD1. V lost 8 bases to trimming and J lost 5 bases; unmatched junction nucleotides: 10. CDR1 SQVTM and CDR2 ANQGSEA come from the germline V gene. This CDR3 region has 13 residues. The CDR3 region is CSPVGTGRNEQYF. The CDR3 DNA is TGCAGCCCAGTGGGGACAGGGCGGAACGAGCAGTACTTC.

V is TRBV6-6 and J is TRBJ1-1, with unresolved D. The ends were cut back, 2 bases at V and 3 bases at J, with 7 bases in the middle. The CDR3 is 13 amino acids. Germline assignment: CDR1 MNHNY and CDR2 SVGAGI (reference sequence). The CDR3 DNA sequence: TGTGCCAGCAGTTACATGGTGGACACTGAAGCTTTCTTT. Amino acids: CASSYMVDTEAFF.